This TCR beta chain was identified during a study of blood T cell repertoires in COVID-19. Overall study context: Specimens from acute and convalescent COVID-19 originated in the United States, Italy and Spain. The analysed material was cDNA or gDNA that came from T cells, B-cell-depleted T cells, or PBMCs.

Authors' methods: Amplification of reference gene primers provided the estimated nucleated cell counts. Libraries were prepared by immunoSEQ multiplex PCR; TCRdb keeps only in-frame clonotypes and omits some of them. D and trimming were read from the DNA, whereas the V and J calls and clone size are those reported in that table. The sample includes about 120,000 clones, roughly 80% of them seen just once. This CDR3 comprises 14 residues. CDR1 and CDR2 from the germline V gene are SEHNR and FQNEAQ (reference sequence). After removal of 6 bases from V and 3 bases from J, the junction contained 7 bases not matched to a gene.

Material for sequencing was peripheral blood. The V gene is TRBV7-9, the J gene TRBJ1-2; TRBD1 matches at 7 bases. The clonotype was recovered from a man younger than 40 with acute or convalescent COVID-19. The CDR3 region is CASRGGWGHYGYTF. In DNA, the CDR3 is TGTGCCAGCAGAGGGGGCTGGGGGCACTATGGCTACACCTTC.